The 15 T cell receptor beta chains given below trace back to one sample, sequenced in a study of blood T cells in healthy people across ages. A second roughly 6 to 11 cycle PCR used barcoded and J-beta primers. TCRdb redid the calling of the 5' RACE reads with MiXCR, one entry per CDR3 protein. The sample consists of 800,000 to 1,000,000 distinct CDR3 sequences, around 48% of them appearing once. The specimen sequenced was blood. These TCRs come from a man aged 25 to 40 in good health.

CDR3 DNA: TGTGCCAGCAGAACCAGGGGCGGGGCGATCACAGATACGCAGTATTTT. It is translated as CASRTRGGAITDTQYF. The chain employs TRBV6-6 and TRBJ2-3; D is perhaps TRBD1 or TRBD2 (6 bases each). V lost 6 bases, J lost 2 bases, and 18 bases lay in between. Germline CDR1 is MNHNY and CDR2 is SVGAGI (reference sequence). The CDR3 length is 16 residues.

CDR3 DNA: TGTGCCAGCAGCGTAACTGGACAGTTCTCCTACGAGCAGTACTTC. The encoded protein is CASSVTGQFSYEQYF. This chain links TRBV7-2 with TRBJ2-7, with TRBD1 as a possible D gene (6 bases). The CDR3 has 15 residues. From germline, CDR1 is SGHTA and CDR2 FQGNSA. The V end lost 5 bases, the J end lost 0 bases, and 14 bases lay between the germline ends.

This clonotype showed up just once. The CDR3 sequence is CSAREPGQGGGPHNEQYF. CDR3 DNA sequence: TGCAGTGCTAGAGAACCGGGACAGGGTGGCGGGCCACACAATGAGCAGTACTTC. The chain combines TRBV20-1 with TRBJ2-5, with TRBD1 identical over 9 bases. CDR3 size: 18 residues. Trimming took 0 bases from V and 11 from J; bases not matched to a gene: 22. Looked up from germline, CDR1 is DFQATT and CDR2 is SNEGSKA (reference sequence).

The chain carries TRBV3-1 and TRBJ2-7, with D perhaps matching TRBD2 (5 bases). This CDR3 spans 14 amino acids. With 4 bases removed from V and 6 bases from J, the gap between germline ends came to 16 bases. CDR1 and CDR2 (germline): LGHDT, YNNKEL (reference sequence). CDR3 DNA: TGTGCCAGCAGCCCCCCGGCGTCGGGAAGCGAGCAGTACTTC. Amino acids: CASSPPASGSEQYF.

The gene calls are TRBV20-1 and TRBJ2-1, with TRBD2 matching 10 bases. J was trimmed by 3 bases and V by 6 bases; bases with no gene match: 11. This CDR3 has 16 residues. CDR1 and CDR2 from the germline V gene are DFQATT and SNEGSKA (reference sequence). The CDR3 loop is CSAADGAGGLYNEQFF. The CDR3 region has the DNA TGCAGTGCCGCCGACGGAGCGGGGGGGCTCTACAATGAGCAGTTCTTC.

Ten or more counts support this clonotype. V and J are TRBV5-6 and TRBJ2-1; no reliable D call. The V and J ends lost 0 bases and 0 bases respectively, with 7 bases between them. Germline V gives CDR1 SGHDT, CDR2 YYEEEE. The CDR3 contains 15 residues. Here the CDR3 DNA reads TGTGCCAGCAGCTTGGGTCAGATCTCCTACAATGAGCAGTTCTTC. Amino acids: CASSLGQISYNEQFF.

The sample holds a few counts of this clonotype. As DNA, the CDR3 is TGTGCCAGCAGTTTTAGGGGGCCCTATGGCTACACCTTC. This codes for CASSFRGPYGYTF. This chain joins TRBV28 and TRBJ1-2; the match to TRBD1 covers 7 bases. CDR1 is MDHEN and CDR2 is SYDVKM in the germline V gene. The V gene end was trimmed by 3 bases and the J gene end by 4 bases; junction bases not matched to a gene: 2. The CDR3 is 13 residues long.

J is TRBJ2-1 and V is TRBV7-2; the D is unclear. The tail of the sequence fits TRBJ2-7 better, so the J call may be wrong. The CDR3 sequence is 15 residues long. Germline CDR1 is SGHTA and CDR2 is FQGNSA. The DNA for the CDR3 is TGTGCCAGCAGCTTAGCGGTCGCGAGCTACAATGAGCAGTACTTC. Protein product: CASSLAVASYNEQYF.

The rearrangement uses TRBV13 and TRBJ1-6, with D unclear. V dropped 1 base and J dropped 10 bases, with 14 bases sitting between them. This CDR3 is 15 amino acids long. Germline CDR1 reads PRHDT; CDR2 reads FYEKMQ (reference sequence). The CDR3 protein is CASSLEGSGGSPLHF. The CDR3 DNA reads as TGTGCCAGCAGCTTAGAGGGATCCGGCGGCTCACCCCTCCACTTT.

This clonotype was detected only a few times. The rearrangement joins TRBV27 to TRBJ2-7; unclear D gene. The V end lost 0 bases, the J end lost 3 bases, and 6 bases lay between the germline ends. The CDR3 contains 13 residues. The germline gives CDR1 MNHEY, CDR2 SMNVEV (reference sequence). The CDR3 DNA reads as TGTGCCAGCAGTTTATCGTCTGTCTACGAGCAGTACTTC. Translated, it gives CASSLSSVYEQYF.

This chain links TRBV3-1 with TRBJ2-5; the D gene is possibly TRBD2 (5 bases). The CDR3 is 15 amino acids. The germline CDR1 and CDR2 sequences are LGHDT and YNNKEL (reference sequence). Trimming cost V 0 bases and J 5 bases, with 13 bases left between them. This CDR3 reads CASSQDLERWETQYF. CDR3 DNA sequence: TGTGCCAGCAGCCAAGATCTCGAGCGGTGGGAGACCCAGTACTTC.

This clonotype was recorded a few times. This chain links TRBV20-1 with TRBJ2-5, with D hard to call. V dropped 4 bases and J dropped 5 bases, with 8 bases sitting between them. Looked up from germline, CDR1 is DFQATT and CDR2 is SNEGSKA (reference sequence). The CDR3 covers 11 residues. The CDR3: CSAMLGETQYF. Here the CDR3 DNA reads TGCAGTGCTATGCTCGGGGAGACCCAGTACTTC.

This sequence joins TRBV7-8 and TRBJ2-1, with D maybe TRBD1 (6 bases). The CDR3 extends over 15 amino acids. V was cut by 4 bases and J by 4 bases, with 14 bases left in between. The germline V gene encodes CDR1 SGHVS and CDR2 FQNEAQ. CDR3 in amino acids: CASSSPFDRYNEQFF. The CDR3 bases are TGTGCCAGCAGCTCCCCTTTCGACAGGTACAATGAGCAGTTCTTC.

The V and J genes are TRBV20-1 and TRBJ1-5; D perhaps matches TRBD1 (5 bases). The CDR3 sequence is 15 residues long. V lost 6 bases to trimming and J lost 3 bases, with 18 bases between them. Germline CDR1 and CDR2: DFQATT and SNEGSKA (reference sequence). The DNA of the CDR3 is TGCAGTGCCTACCCGGCTAGACAGCTCAATCAGCCCCAGCATTTT. Residues: CSAYPARQLNQPQHF.

The chain carries TRBV27 and TRBJ1-4; 7 bases match TRBD1. The V segment lost 3 bases and the J segment 0 bases; nucleotides outside the gene matches: 7. Germline CDR1 is MNHEY and CDR2 is SMNVEV (reference sequence). The CDR3 contains 17 residues. CDR3 sequence reads: CASSFSRTGSTNEKLFF. CDR3 in DNA: TGTGCCAGCAGTTTTTCCAGGACAGGTTCAACTAATGAAAAACTGTTTTTT.